This T cell receptor beta chain was identified during a study of T-cell memory formation after mild COVID-19 (dated by TCRdb to the early 2020s). With regard to the full study: Most TCR sequence clusters were specific to one of the two donors. The cohort was made up of two young adult volunteers, one female and one male, who were previously healthy. T-cell clones expanding and contracting after mild COVID-19 in a couple of donors were tracked by longitudinal TCRalpha and TCRbeta repertoire sequencing.

The CDR3 starts with the cysteine, ends with the phenylalanine, and has 14 residues. CDR3 DNA only is kept here, 42 bases in frame from base 1. V is cut back by 2 bases and J by 5 bases, with 5 bases in the junction unmatched. The germline V gene encodes CDR1 MGHDK and CDR2 SYGVNS. What the study reported, not specific to this receptor: The second-wave clones that peaked on day 37 were not confirmed to be SARS-CoV-2 specific. The study covered only a couple of mild cases, and larger cohorts including severe cases with pre-infection samples were considered necessary. Contracting CD4+ clones were located mainly in the CM and EM memory subsets, whereas CD8+ clones were found to be enriched in EMRA. Clones that contracted from day 15 to 85 showed balanced CD4/CD8 phenotypes, whereas a second wave of clones that expanded from day 15 to 37 leaned towards CD4+. Some responding clones were detected in pre-infection memory, suggesting pre-existing cross-reactive memory T cells joined the SARS-CoV-2 response.

This clonotype appeared a few times. Its antigen specificity is not known. No base qualities exist here, and no much larger clone lies one base off it. PBMCs were isolated by Ficoll-Paque density gradient centrifugation. The run used an Illumina NovaSeq 6000. TCRalpha and TCRbeta cDNA libraries were built by 5'RACE with constant-segment primers, adding sample barcodes and unique molecular identifiers. RNA was extracted from every sample with Trizol reagent. Library amplification was performed in two PCR steps, and a second sample barcode and Illumina TruSeq adapters were introduced in the second step. Sequencing of libraries was performed on an Illumina NovaSeq with 2 x 150 bp paired-end reads. The authors' pipeline ran thus. Demultiplexing of reads and collapsing into UMI-guided consensus sequences were performed with migec v1.2.7. Using mixcr v2.1.11, UMI consensuses were aligned to TRA and TRB V and J templates and then assembled into clonotypes. A clonotype was counted as expanded or contracted only when both edgeR and NoisET called the clonotype significant, with the noise models trained on biological replicates. For edgeR calls, the cutoffs were a false discovery rate-adjusted p below 0.01 and a log2 fold-change threshold of 1. PCA with hierarchical clustering of max-normalized trajectories of the 1000 most abundant clonotypes was used as exploratory dynamics analysis. The CD4 or CD8 phenotype of responding clones was assigned using the separately sequenced CD4+ and CD8+ repertoires. Clones were called with MiXCR by TCRdb after fastp trimmed the public reads at Q25, and only in-frame beta chains were retained. Each CDR3 protein appears once, grouped with its most common genes and DNA. These V and J calls originate from TCRdb's pipeline instead of the authors' own analysis. In all, the sample holds about 240,000 distinct CDR3 sequences, and 9.4% of those were seen once. Together, the top ten hold 22% of the sample.

The rearranged segments are TRBV25-1 and TRBJ1-1, and 7 bases in between align with TRBD1. Input material: PBMCs or a T cell subset sorted from them (not recorded which). This receptor was identified in a man between 18 and 35 years old who had mild COVID-19 (a few samples of this study predate the infection). The sample titles of this study are shuffled in the database, so cell type and time point are left out; the donor was told from shared clones. The nucleotide sequence reads as follows: TGTGCCAGCAGTGAACAGGGGGGTCGAACTGAAGCTTTCTTT. It is translated as CASSEQGGRTEAFF.